This TCR beta chain was captured in a study of T cell responses to AZD1222 COVID-19 vaccine. Here immunoSEQ multiplex PCR was the method, and the copy in TCRdb shows in-frame clones only, minus some. Found here are fewer than 65,000 clones, 89% of them singletons; the top ten hold 13% to 15%. Study results and caveats: Vaccine-related CD4 TCRs covered spike, predominating at 160-218 and 743-854. White British people made up most donors, females outnumbered males, and clonal diversity was possibly underestimated. After the peak T cell response, and only then, were repertoires sampled.

Trimming took off 6 bases at V and 7 bases at J, with 18 bases between the two ends. Looked up from germline, CDR1 is SEHNR and CDR2 is FQNEAQ (reference sequence). The CDR3 length is 14 residues. With regard to this clone: The antigen is not known.

Sample: peripheral blood, taken 28 days after the second AZD1222 dose. The gene calls are TRBV7-9 and TRBJ1-1, with D possibly TRBD1 on 6 matching bases. This receptor was obtained from an adult who received the AZD1222 COVID-19 vaccine. The chain's CDR3 is CASSQATGNGEAFF. CDR3 nucleotide sequence: TGTGCCAGCAGTCAAGCCACAGGGAACGGTGAAGCTTTCTTT.